The T cell receptor (beta chain) described here comes from a study of T cells in Graves' hyperthyroidism and ophthalmopathy. Diagnosis rested on symptoms, serum thyroxine and TRAb, thyroid ultrasound, and orbital computed tomography. There are 15 residues in the CDR3. J gave up 0 bases and V 4 bases, and 4 bases lay outside the gene matches. Germline V gene sequence: CDR1 SNHLY, CDR2 FYNNEI. This clonotype has a count of ten or more. The source material, RNA transcripts, was used to amplify TCR beta CDR3 regions. When the TCR CDR3 underwent first-round RT-PCR, the HTBI primer set was used. Each CDR3 protein is one row after TCRdb ran MiXCR on the multiplex PCR reads. The profile shows about 350,000 distinct CDR3 sequences, 17% of them singletons.

This sequence joins TRBV2 and TRBJ2-5, with 8 bases fitting TRBD1. The sequenced sample consisted of blood. The receptor comes from a woman under 40 with Graves' hyperthyroidism that later progressed to Graves' ophthalmopathy. The CDR3 region is CASSAWGQDQETQYF. The CDR3 region has the DNA TGTGCCAGCAGTGCTTGGGGACAGGACCAAGAGACCCAGTACTTC.